This is a list of T cell receptor beta chains from one sample in a study of blood T cell repertoires in COVID-19. Here immunoSEQ multiplex PCR was the method, and the copy in TCRdb shows in-frame clones only, minus some. The data hold 200,000 to 250,000 clones, with about 85% observed a single time. Sequencing input: peripheral blood. All receptors derive from a middle-aged man with acute or convalescent COVID-19. Both conserved end residues are part of each CDR3. D genes are given only for firm matches. The size entry is marked missing in some rows and otherwise reads once, few, many or a size class.

v_call	j_call	clone_size	d_call	cdr3_nt	cdr3_aa
TRBV7-9	TRBJ1-2	.	TRBD1	TGTGCCAGCAGCTTGGGAGGGACAGGGGGCGCTTCAAACGGCTACACCTTC	CASSLGGTGGASNGYTF
TRBV6-5	TRBJ2-2	.	.	TGTGCCAGCCGCCAGGGGGGTTCGGTCGGGGAGCTGTTTTTT	CASRQGGSVGELFF
TRBV28	TRBJ1-2	.	TRBD1	TGTGCCAGCAGTTCCTCAGACAGGGGAAGTTATGGCTACACCTTC	CASSSSDRGSYGYTF
TRBV5-6	TRBJ2-6	.	.	TGTGCCAGCAGCTTGGCGGCAGGGGACGGGGCCAACGTCCTGACTTTC	CASSLAAGDGANVLTF
TRBV7-5	TRBJ1-1	.	.	TGTGCCAGAAGCCCTATAGGGGACAGTAAAACTGAAGCTTTCTTT	CARSPIGDSKTEAFF
TRBV24-1	TRBJ1-1	.	.	TGTGCCACCAGTGGTCCGGGGAACACTGAAGCTTTCTTT	CATSGPGNTEAFF
TRBV5-1	TRBJ2-5	.	TRBD2	TGCGCCAGCAGCTTATCCCTAGCGGGGGCACAAGAGACCCAGTACTTC	CASSLSLAGAQETQYF
TRBV30	TRBJ1-2	once	.	TGTGCCTGGAGCGGCACAGCAATTACTCATGGCTACACCTTC	CAWSGTAITHGYTF
TRBV7-4	TRBJ2-1	.	.	TGTGCCAGCAGGGATTACTTCGCCCGGGACTGCTACAATGAGCAGTTCTTC	CASRDYFARDCYNEQFF
TRBV15	TRBJ1-2	.	TRBD1	TGTGCCACCAGCTCGCGGACAGGATCCTTTACCTACACCTTC	CATSSRTGSFTYTF
TRBV5-1	TRBJ1-6	.	TRBD1	TGCGCCAGCAGCCCGAGTCCTACAGGGGGCAGTTCACCCCTCCACTTT	CASSPSPTGGSSPLHF
TRBV19	TRBJ2-3	.	TRBD1	TGTGCCAGTAGTACGGCGGGACAGGCATCAGATACGCAGTATTTT	CASSTAGQASDTQYF
TRBV7-9	TRBJ1-4	.	.	TGTGCCAGCAGCCCGCGAGGGGAAAAACTGTTTTTT	CASSPRGEKLFF
TRBV7-6	TRBJ2-3	few	TRBD2	TGTGCCAGCAGCCCTAGGACCGGCGGGGGGACAGATACGCAGTATTTT	CASSPRTGGGTDTQYF
TRBV5-1	TRBJ1-1	.	TRBD1	TGCGCCAGCAGCTCTTGGGACAGACCGAACACTGAAGCTTTCTTT	CASSSWDRPNTEAFF
TRBV14	TRBJ1-1	.	.	TGTGCCAGCAGCTCTGGCCCCCAAGCTTTCTTT	CASSSGPQAFF
TRBV3-1/TRBV3-2	TRBJ1-4	.	TRBD1	TGTGCCAGCAGCCAACAGGGGGCGGGCGAAAAACTGTTTTTT	CASSQQGAGEKLFF
TRBV7-9	TRBJ2-3	.	.	TGTGCCAGCAGCTTGGGGGGGGCTGATGATACGCAGTATTTT	CASSLGGADDTQYF
TRBV27	TRBJ1-2	few	.	TGTGCCAGCAGTTTATCCTCAGAGCAGGGACGGGGGGCTGCCTATGGCTACACCTTC	CASSLSSEQGRGAAYGYTF
TRBV6-6	TRBJ1-4	.	TRBD1	TGTGCCAGCAGGCCTCCGGGACAGGGGGGTGAAAAACTGTTTTTT	CASRPPGQGGEKLFF
TRBV7-4	TRBJ1-5	.	TRBD1	TGTGCCAGCAGCGTCCGGACAGGGGGTAGACAGCCCCAGCATTTT	CASSVRTGGRQPQHF
TRBV5-1	TRBJ2-2	once	TRBD2	TGCGCCAGCAGCCCCATAGCGGGGGACACCGGGGAGCTGTTTTTT	CASSPIAGDTGELFF
TRBV4-1	TRBJ2-1	.	TRBD2	TGCGCCAGCAGCCAAGCGGGGGGAACCTACAATGAGCAGTTCTTC	CASSQAGGTYNEQFF